A single sample gave rise to the 21 T cell receptor beta chains below, sequenced in a study of Ad26.COV2.S vaccination and SARS-CoV-2 variants. TCRdb's table, derived via immunoSEQ multiplex PCR, lists solely in-frame clones and lacks some. The top ten clones hold around 7.4% of a sample with approximately 360,000 clones, around four fifths of them seen once. Treatment in this sample: approximately 18 received Ad26.COV2.S at low or high dose, single or two shots; about five received placebo; per-sample allocation not given. Sample collection was performed on day 63 after the first vaccine or placebo injection. The sequencing used peripheral blood, collected in a trial of Ad26.COV2.S vaccine versus placebo. Source of these receptors: a person between 18 and 65 years old who received the Ad26.COV2.S COVID-19 vaccine or a placebo.

V is TRBV5-8 and J is TRBJ2-5, with D perhaps matching TRBD2 (6 bases). The CDR3 totals 15 residues. Germline V gene data show CDR1 as SGHTS and CDR2 as YDEGEE. V was trimmed by 4 bases and J by 4 bases, leaving 17 bases between them. The CDR3 nucleotides are TGTGCCAGCAGCCCAGGACTGCGGGGTCTAGAGACCCAGTACTTC. Residues: CASSPGLRGLETQYF.

This clone has just one count. The chain employs TRBV5-1 and TRBJ2-7; D unresolved. The CDR3 has 13 amino acids. The V gene lost 5 bases and the J gene lost 3 bases, with 12 bases spanning the gap. Germline CDR1 reads SGHRS; CDR2 reads YFSETQ. CDR3 sequence (DNA): TGCGCCAGCAGGAGAGGTTTTTTCTACGAGCAGTACTTC. Its translation: CASRRGFFYEQYF.

The V call is TRBV9, the J call TRBJ2-7; 10 nucleotides align to TRBD2. The CDR3 is 15 residues long. Trimming cost V 4 bases and J 0 bases; bases outside gene matches: 4. The germline V gene encodes CDR1 SGDLS and CDR2 YYNGEE. Here the CDR3 reads CASSRLAGSSYEQYF. DNA for the CDR3: TGTGCCAGCAGCAGACTAGCGGGTAGCTCCTACGAGCAGTACTTC. Together with reference TRBV9 and TRBJ2-7, the CDR3 gives the full variable domain: DSGVTQTPKHLITATGQRVTLRCSPRSGDLSVYWYQQSLDQGLQFLIQYYNGEERAKGNILERFSAQQFPDLHSELNLSSLELGDSALYFCASSRLAGSSYEQYFGPGTRLTVT.

The rearrangement joins TRBV9 to TRBJ2-2, with TRBD2 matching over 14 bases. J lost 7 bases, V lost 4 bases, and 6 bases had no gene match. This CDR3 comprises 16 residues. In germline, CDR1 is SGDLS, CDR2 YYNGEE. CDR3 protein: CASSPRLAGGVGELFF. In DNA form, the CDR3 reads TGTGCCAGCAGCCCACGACTAGCGGGAGGGGTCGGGGAGCTGTTTTTT. Full variable domain (remainder filled in from reference TRBV9 and TRBJ2-2): DSGVTQTPKHLITATGQRVTLRCSPRSGDLSVYWYQQSLDQGLQFLIQYYNGEERAKGNILERFSAQQFPDLHSELNLSSLELGDSALYFCASSPRLAGGVGELFFGEGSRLTVL.

The rearrangement links TRBV7-2 to TRBJ1-1; D gene uncertain. In germline, CDR1 is SGHTA, CDR2 FQGNSA. The length of the CDR3 is 15 residues. V gave up 1 base and J gave up 5 bases, with 14 bases separating them. The CDR3 loop is CASSLVGRGGTEAFF. As DNA, the CDR3 is TGTGCCAGCAGCTTAGTAGGCCGGGGTGGAACTGAAGCTTTCTTT.

The J gene is TRBJ2-2, the V gene TRBV19, with D possibly TRBD2 on 5 matching bases. This CDR3 contains 13 residues. Germline V gene lookup returns CDR1 LNHDA and CDR2 SQIVND (reference sequence). Trimming took 2 bases from V and 7 from J, leaving 8 bases between them. Here the CDR3 DNA reads TGTGCCAGTAGTATAACGGGGTTCGGGGAGCTGTTTTTT. This translates into CASSITGFGELFF.

V and J are TRBV12-5 and TRBJ2-3, with TRBD2 matching 8 bases. This CDR3 has 15 amino acids. With V trimmed by 7 bases and J by 14 bases, 20 bases remained unmatched. The germline gives CDR1 LGHNT, CDR2 FRNRAP. DNA of the CDR3: TGTGCTAGTGTCTCAGAGGACCAGTCATACCGGGGGGGGTATTTT. It codes for CASVSEDQSYRGGYF. Using reference TRBV12-5 and TRBJ2-3 for the parts outside the CDR3, the full variable domain is DARVTQTPRHKVTEMGQEVTMRCQPILGHNTVFWYRQTMMQGLELLAYFRNRAPLDDSGMPKDRFSAEMPDATLATLKIQPSEPRDSAVYFCASVSEDQSYRGGYFGPGTRLTVL.

The J gene is TRBJ2-1, the V gene TRBV10-3, with TRBD2 identical over 11 bases. V lost 0 bases and J lost 0; bases outside the gene matches: 10. This CDR3 has 20 amino acids. CDR1 ENHRY and CDR2 SYGVKD come from the germline V gene. This CDR3 reads CAISESTSGTLPSSYNEQFF. DNA for the CDR3: TGTGCCATCAGTGAGTCGACTAGCGGGACCCTTCCAAGCTCCTACAATGAGCAGTTCTTC.

The rearrangement joins TRBV4-1 to TRBJ2-3; the D gene could be TRBD1 or TRBD2 (5 bases each). V was pared by 0 bases and J by 5 bases, with 9 bases between. The length of the CDR3 is 14 residues. Germline V gene lookup returns CDR1 MGHRA and CDR2 YSYEKL. The CDR3, as DNA: TGCGCCAGCAGCCAAGAGGGGACGGTAGATACGCAGTATTTT. Encoded protein: CASSQEGTVDTQYF.

This chain links TRBV30 with TRBJ2-1, with a weak D call TRBD2 (6 bases). Trimming stripped 3 bases from V and 3 bases from J, with 9 bases between. From germline, CDR1 is GTSNPN and CDR2 SVGIG (reference sequence). This CDR3 has 13 residues. CDR3 protein: CAWRRGSYNEQFF. The CDR3 DNA sequence: TGTGCCTGGAGGCGGGGCAGCTACAATGAGCAGTTCTTC.

V and J are TRBV7-9 and TRBJ1-4; TRBD1 might be the D (6 bases). V gave up 0 bases and J gave up 6 bases, with 8 bases separating them. Germline V gene data show CDR1 as SEHNR and CDR2 as FQNEAQ (reference sequence). CDR3 length equals 14 residues. CDR3 in DNA: TGTGCCAGCAGCTTAGCAACAGGGTATGAAAAACTGTTTTTT. Protein: CASSLATGYEKLFF.

The chain combines TRBV10-3 with TRBJ2-7, with 8 bases lining up with TRBD2. Unmatched junction bases numbered 14, after V lost 6 bases and J lost 4 bases. The CDR3 is made up of 16 amino acids. Germline CDR1 and CDR2: ENHRY and SYGVKD. The CDR3 sequence: CAISDFAGGTEYEQYF. DNA of the CDR3: TGTGCCATCAGCGACTTCGCGGGGGGAACGGAGTACGAGCAGTACTTC.

The chain is built from TRBV4-1 and TRBJ2-3; maybe TRBD2 (5 bases). Germline CDR1 reads MGHRA; CDR2 reads YSYEKL. Trimming took off 2 bases at V and 6 bases at J, with 6 bases between the two ends. CDR3 length equals 12 residues. The CDR3 sequence: CASSQTGDTQYF. CDR3 nucleotides: TGCGCCAGCAGCCAAACGGGGGATACGCAGTATTTT.

The table lists this clone with a few counts. The chain employs TRBV2 and TRBJ2-7; D ambiguous. CDR3 length equals 14 residues. Germline V gives CDR1 SNHLY, CDR2 FYNNEI. V gave up 3 bases and J gave up 4 bases, with 13 bases separating them. The CDR3 DNA follows: TGTGCCAGCAGTGATAGAGAGTCCCCTTACGAGCAGTACTTC. Amino acid sequence: CASSDRESPYEQYF.

The genes are TRBV11-3 and TRBJ1-2; possibly TRBD1 for D (6 bases). The germline V and J ends were trimmed by 4 bases and 4 bases, with 25 bases remaining between them. Germline V gene lookup returns CDR1 SGHNT and CDR2 YENEEA. This CDR3 spans 18 amino acids. CDR3 sequence: CASSSRRGSWEGTYGYTF. DNA of the CDR3: TGTGCCAGCAGCTCCAGAAGGGGGTCCTGGGAGGGGACCTATGGCTACACCTTC.

The chain links TRBV13 to TRBJ2-7, with 11 bases identical to TRBD2. CDR3 length: 16 residues. After removal of 5 bases from V and 6 bases from J, the junction contained 12 bases not matched to a gene. The germline V gene encodes CDR1 PRHDT and CDR2 FYEKMQ (reference sequence). CDR3 loop: CASSPSGGLAGGEQYF. DNA for the CDR3: TGTGCCAGCAGCCCCTCGGGAGGGCTAGCGGGAGGCGAGCAGTACTTC.

This chain joins TRBV4-1 and TRBJ2-1; D gene unclear. Trimming shortened V by 1 base and J by 15 bases, and 13 bases separated the two germline ends. The CDR3 extends over 12 amino acids. The germline V gene has CDR1 MGHRA and CDR2 YSYEKL. Here the CDR3 DNA reads TGCGCCAGCAGCCAAGCTCGCGGAGAAAGGTTCTTC. It yields the protein CASSQARGERFF.

This chain connects TRBV30 to TRBJ2-5; D could derive from TRBD1 or TRBD2 (6 bases each). The CDR3 sequence is 16 residues long. Germline CDR1 and CDR2: GTSNPN and SVGIG (reference sequence). The V end was cut by 5 bases, the J end by 5 bases, with 24 bases between. In DNA, the CDR3 is TGTGCCTGGGGCGGAGAAAATGGGGGGCGCAAGGAGACCCAGTACTTC. This encodes CAWGGENGGRKETQYF.

The chain uses TRBV13 and TRBJ1-2, with TRBD1 matching 8 bases. The CDR3 sequence is 13 residues long. After removal of 7 bases from V and 4 bases from J, the junction contained 5 bases not matched to a gene. Germline CDR1 PRHDT, CDR2 FYEKMQ (reference sequence). Written as DNA, the CDR3 is TGTGCCAGCACCGAACAGGGGGTCTATGGCTACACCTTC. Translating it yields CASTEQGVYGYTF.

The chain combines TRBV6-1 with TRBJ2-4; possibly TRBD2 for D (5 bases). This CDR3 comprises 15 residues. Trimming removed 2 bases from V and 0 bases from J, with 8 bases in between. Germline lookup yields CDR1 MNHNS and CDR2 SASEGT. The DNA of the CDR3 is TGTGCCAGCAGTGAACCCGGGGTAGCCAAAAACATTCAGTACTTC. This translates into CASSEPGVAKNIQYF.

This clone was seen just once. This chain uses TRBV4-1 with TRBJ2-1; 14 nucleotides line up with TRBD2. V shed 1 base, J shed 4 bases, and the junction held 0 bases outside the gene matches. CDR1 MGHRA and CDR2 YSYEKL come from the germline V gene. The CDR3 is 16 amino acids. The CDR3 nucleotides read TGCGCCAGCAGCCAAGGGACTAGCGGGAGGTACAATGAGCAGTTCTTC. It is translated as CASSQGTSGRYNEQFF.